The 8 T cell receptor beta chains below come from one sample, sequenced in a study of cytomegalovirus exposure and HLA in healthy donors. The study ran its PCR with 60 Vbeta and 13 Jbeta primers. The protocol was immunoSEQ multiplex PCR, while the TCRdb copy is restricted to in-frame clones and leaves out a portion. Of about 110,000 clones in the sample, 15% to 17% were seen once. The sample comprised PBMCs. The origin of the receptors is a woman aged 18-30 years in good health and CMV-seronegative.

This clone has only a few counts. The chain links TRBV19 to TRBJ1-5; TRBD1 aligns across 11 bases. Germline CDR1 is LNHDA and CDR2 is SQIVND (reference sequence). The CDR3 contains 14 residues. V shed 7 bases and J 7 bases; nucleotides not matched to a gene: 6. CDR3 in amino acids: CASTGQGVSQPQHF. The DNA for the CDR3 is TGTGCCAGTACGGGACAGGGGGTGAGCCAGCCCCAGCATTTT. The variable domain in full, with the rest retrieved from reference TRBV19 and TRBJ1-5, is DGGITQSPKYLFRKEGQNVTLSCEQNLNHDAMYWYRQDPGQGLRLIYYSQIVNDFQKGDIAEGYSVSREKKESFPLTVTSAQKNPTAFYLCASTGQGVSQPQHFGDGTRLSIL.

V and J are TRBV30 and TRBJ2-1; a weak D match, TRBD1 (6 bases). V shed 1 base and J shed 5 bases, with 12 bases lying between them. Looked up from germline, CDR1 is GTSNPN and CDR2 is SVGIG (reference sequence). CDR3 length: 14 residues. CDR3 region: CAWSEDSGNNEQFF. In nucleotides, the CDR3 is TGTGCCTGGAGTGAGGACAGTGGCAACAATGAGCAGTTCTTC.

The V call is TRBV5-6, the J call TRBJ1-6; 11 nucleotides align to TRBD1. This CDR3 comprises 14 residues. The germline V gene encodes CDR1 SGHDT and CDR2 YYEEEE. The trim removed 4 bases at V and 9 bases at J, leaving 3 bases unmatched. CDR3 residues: CASSTGTGGSPLHF. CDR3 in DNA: TGTGCCAGCAGCACCGGGACAGGGGGTTCACCCCTCCACTTT.

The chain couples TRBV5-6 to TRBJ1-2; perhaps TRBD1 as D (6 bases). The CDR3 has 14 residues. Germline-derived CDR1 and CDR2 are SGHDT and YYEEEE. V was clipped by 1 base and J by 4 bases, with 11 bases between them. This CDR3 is CASSLYGQIYGYTF. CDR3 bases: TGTGCCAGCAGCTTGTACGGACAGATCTATGGCTACACCTTC.

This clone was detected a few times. CDR3 protein: CASSTAGGNYEQYF. CDR3 bases: TGTGCCAGCTCCACTGCGGGGGGGAACTACGAGCAGTACTTC. The chain couples TRBV18 to TRBJ2-7, with 9 bases lining up with TRBD2. V shed 6 bases and J 3 bases; nucleotides not matched to a gene: 6. The CDR3 is 14 residues long. Per the germline V gene, CDR1 is KGHSH and CDR2 is LQKENI.

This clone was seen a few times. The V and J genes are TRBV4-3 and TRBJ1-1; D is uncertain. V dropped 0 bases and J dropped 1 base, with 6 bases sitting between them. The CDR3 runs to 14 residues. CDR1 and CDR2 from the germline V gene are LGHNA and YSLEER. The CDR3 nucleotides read TGCGCCAGCAGCCAAGATACAAGGAACACTGAAGCTTTCTTT. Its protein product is CASSQDTRNTEAFF.

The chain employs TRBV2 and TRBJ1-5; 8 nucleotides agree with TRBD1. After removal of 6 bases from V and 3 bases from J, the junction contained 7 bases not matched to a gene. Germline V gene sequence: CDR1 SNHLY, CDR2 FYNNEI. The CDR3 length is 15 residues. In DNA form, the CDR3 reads TGTGCCAGCAGCGACGGGACAGGATTCAATCAGCCCCAGCATTTT. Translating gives CASSDGTGFNQPQHF.

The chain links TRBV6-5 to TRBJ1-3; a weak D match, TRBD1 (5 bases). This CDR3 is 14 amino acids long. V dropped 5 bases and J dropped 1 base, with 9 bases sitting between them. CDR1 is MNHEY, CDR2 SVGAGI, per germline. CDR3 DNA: TGTGCCAGCAGTATTCAGGGTTCTGGAAACACCATATATTTT. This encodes CASSIQGSGNTIYF.